This T cell receptor (beta chain) is from a study of shared clonotypes between healthy human individuals. Whole-study context: Donors had three CD4 naive, three CD4 memory, two CD8 naive and one CD8 memory plate apiece. Overall study findings and caveats: Tissue TCR repertoires likely differ from these blood-only repertoires.

TCRdb's copy holds only in-frame clones and misses some; the assay was immunoSEQ multiplex PCR. The sample consists of 330,000 or so clones, about 74% of them appearing once. Trimming took off 5 bases at V and 4 bases at J, with 9 bases between the two ends. Germline V gives CDR1 MNHEY, CDR2 SVGAGI. The CDR3 is made up of 13 amino acids. For this clone: Its specificity is unknown.

This TCR was recovered from a man between 25 and 39 years old in good health. The chain recombines TRBV6-5 with TRBJ1-3; no clear D. The material sequenced was memory CD4+ T cells sorted from blood. The subset denotes: CD45RA-negative fraction. CDR3 amino acids: CASSPPVGNTIYF. Written as DNA, the CDR3 is TGTGCCAGCAGTCCACCCGTCGGAAACACCATATATTTT.